One TCR beta chain is described in this entry. Its antigen is not known. With 0 bases removed from V and 5 bases from J, the gap between germline ends came to 8 bases. The CDR3 totals 13 residues. Germline CDR1 and CDR2: SGHAT and FQNNGV. The source of the sample is a study of cytomegalovirus exposure and HLA in healthy donors. PCR used 60 Vbeta primers and 13 Jbeta primers. Repertoires were generated with immunoSEQ multiplex PCR, while TCRdb's copy carries only in-frame clones and drops some. The table has around 120,000 clones, about 85% seen once. Study results and limitations: Most CMV-associated TCR beta chains were later found to appear HLA-restricted. Several top significant clusters appeared, in a later analysis, to be linked to common viral pathogens. Based on reports, TCR beta sequences accurately predicted HLA-A and HLA-B alleles for most subjects. A likely sequencing artifact accounted for one observed cluster of highly shared sequence variants.

V is TRBV11-2 and J is TRBJ2-7, with D perhaps matching TRBD1 (6 bases). Specimen: PBMCs. This receptor was obtained from a man between 50 and 59 years old in good health and CMV-seronegative. The CDR3 is CASSLDQGNEQYF. Written as DNA, the CDR3 is TGTGCCAGCAGCTTAGATCAGGGGAACGAGCAGTACTTC.